This T cell receptor (beta chain) was observed in a study of shared clonotypes between healthy human individuals. General study results and limits: Sequencing depth was expected to influence donor clonotype sharing. Estimated richness values were generally larger in naive subsets than in memory subsets.

Germline V gene data show CDR1 as MNHEY and CDR2 as SVGAGI. The V and J ends lost 6 bases and 0 bases respectively, with 12 bases between them. CDR3 length: 15 amino acids. Assay: immunoSEQ multiplex PCR; the TCRdb copy retains only in-frame clones and omits some. The sample lists some 2 million clones; roughly 94% were seen once. Only CD45RO-negative cells positively selected for CCR7 counted as naive CD8 cells, so terminally differentiated effector memory CD45RA+ cells were excluded. Comment on this clone: The antigen remains unidentified.

This TCR was sampled from a man younger than 30 in good health. The J gene is TRBJ1-5, the V gene TRBV6-5, with D perhaps matching TRBD1 (5 bases). Sequenced sample: naive CD8+ T cells sorted from blood. The CDR3 loop reads CASRTGGYSNQPQHF. For the CDR3, the DNA is TGTGCCAGCAGAACAGGAGGCTATAGCAATCAGCCCCAGCATTTT.